The 25 T cell receptor beta chains below come from one sample, sequenced in a study of T cell responses to AZD1222 COVID-19 vaccine. The protocol was immunoSEQ multiplex PCR, while the TCRdb copy is restricted to in-frame clones and leaves out a portion. The sample includes around 120,000 clones, approximately 88% of them seen just once. Material: peripheral blood, obtained on day 0 of MenACWY control vaccination. These receptors were obtained from an adult in good health.

The gene calls are TRBV3-1 (or the pseudogene TRBV3-2) and TRBJ2-2, with 7 nucleotides matching TRBD1. The CDR3 contains 17 residues. Per the germline V gene, CDR1 is LGHDT and CDR2 is YNNKEL (reference sequence). Unmatched junction bases numbered 8, after V lost 4 bases and J lost 0 bases. The CDR3 DNA follows: TGTGCCAGCAGCCCGCCCCGACAGGGTTCGAACACCGGGGAGCTGTTTTTT. The encoded protein is CASSPPRQGSNTGELFF.

CDR3 region: CASSYDRTTEAFF. The CDR3 region has the DNA TGTGCCAGCTCATATGACAGGACCACTGAAGCTTTCTTT. The chain has TRBV18 and TRBJ1-1, with D possibly TRBD1 on 6 matching bases. CDR3 length equals 13 residues. V lost 5 bases and J 4 bases, leaving 11 bases between the germline ends. The germline V gene has CDR1 KGHSH and CDR2 LQKENI.

V and J are TRBV6-5 and TRBJ1-5; D unclear. CDR1 MNHEY and CDR2 SVGAGI come from the germline V gene. The CDR3 contains 14 residues. Trimming removed 9 bases at V and 4 bases at J, with 16 bases between. CDR3 in amino acids: CASEAFGLNQPQHF. The CDR3 coding sequence is TGTGCCAGTGAGGCGTTTGGTCTTAATCAGCCCCAGCATTTT.

DNA of the CDR3: TGCGCCAGCAGCCAGGACAGGGACACGTACATTCAGTACTTC. Translation gives CASSQDRDTYIQYF. This chain connects TRBV5-1 to TRBJ2-4, with TRBD1 identical over 8 bases. The V gene end was trimmed by 4 bases and the J gene end by 8 bases; junction bases not matched to a gene: 8. Germline CDR1 SGHRS, CDR2 YFSETQ. This CDR3 contains 14 residues.

The chain is built from TRBV7-2 and TRBJ2-3; 9 positions match TRBD2. The CDR3 consists of 16 residues. The V and J ends lost 2 bases and 4 bases, in that order; junction bases with no gene match: 7. Germline V gives CDR1 SGHTA, CDR2 FQGNSA. The CDR3 DNA reads TGTGCCAGCAGCTTAATGGCGGGAGGGCCCTCAGATACGCAGTATTTT. Encoded protein: CASSLMAGGPSDTQYF.

This chain connects TRBV28 to TRBJ2-5; D possibly corresponds to TRBD2 (5 bases). V lost 2 bases to trimming and J lost 4 bases, with 11 bases between them. Germline V lookup: CDR1 MDHEN, CDR2 SYDVKM. The CDR3 loop spans 14 amino acids. The CDR3 region is CASSLPRVAETQYF. The CDR3 DNA reads TGTGCCAGCAGTTTACCGAGGGTTGCAGAGACCCAGTACTTC.

V is TRBV5-1 and J is TRBJ2-6; D unclear. Germline CDR1 and CDR2: SGHRS and YFSETQ. The CDR3 sequence is 14 residues long. Deletions cut 5 bases from V and 0 bases from J, with 6 bases between. The CDR3 nucleotides are TGCGCCAGCAGGGTGAGCTCTGGGGCCAACGTCCTGACTTTC. Its protein product is CASRVSSGANVLTF.

The chain couples TRBV3-1 (or the pseudogene TRBV3-2) to TRBJ1-5; TRBD1 is a possible D gene (5 bases). The CDR3 totals 14 residues. V dropped 5 bases and J dropped 5 bases, with 13 bases sitting between them. Germline V gives CDR1 LGHDT, CDR2 YNNKEL (reference sequence). Here the CDR3 reads CASSNGGSYQPQHF. As DNA, the CDR3 is TGTGCCAGCAGCAACGGGGGGAGTTATCAGCCCCAGCATTTT.

The V call is TRBV4-1, the J call TRBJ1-6; D unresolved. There are 19 residues in the CDR3. The germline CDR1 and CDR2 sequences are MGHRA and YSYEKL. V lost 0 bases and J 0 bases, leaving 15 bases between the germline ends. As DNA, the CDR3 is TGCGCCAGCAGCCAAGAGACTCTGGAGGTAGACTCCTATAATTCACCCCTCCACTTT. This translates into CASSQETLEVDSYNSPLHF.

There are a few counts of this clone. The chain couples TRBV5-1 to TRBJ1-1, with 7 bases identical to TRBD1. Trimming removed 3 bases from V and 0 bases from J; junction bases left unmatched: 11. Germline-derived CDR1 and CDR2 are SGHRS and YFSETQ. CDR3 length: 17 amino acids. The CDR3 region is CASSSAGGILMNTEAFF. The CDR3 coding sequence is TGCGCCAGCAGCTCCGCAGGGGGTATCCTCATGAACACTGAAGCTTTCTTT.

The rearrangement joins TRBV3-1 (or the pseudogene TRBV3-2) to TRBJ2-7; 10 bases align to TRBD1. This CDR3 region has 16 residues. Germline trimming cut 3 bases from V and 7 bases from J; bases unmatched to any gene: 12. The germline V gene encodes CDR1 LGHDT and CDR2 YNNKEL (reference sequence). The CDR3 region is CASSHRAGQGYGEQYF. In DNA form, the CDR3 reads TGTGCCAGCAGCCATCGGGCGGGACAGGGGTATGGGGAGCAGTACTTC.

The chain recombines TRBV5-1 with TRBJ1-5, with D possibly being TRBD1 (5 bases). Trimming cost V 0 bases and J 0 bases, with 13 bases left between them. The CDR3 totals 17 residues. Germline CDR1 SGHRS, CDR2 YFSETQ. DNA for the CDR3: TGCGCCAGCAGCTTGGGCGGGGGAAGTTATAGCAATCAGCCCCAGCATTTT. Translated, it gives CASSLGGGSYSNQPQHF.

This rearrangement joins TRBV18 to TRBJ1-2; TRBD1 agrees at 7 bases. Germline V CDR1 and CDR2: KGHSH, LQKENI. The V and J ends lost 5 bases and 5 bases, in that order; junction bases with no gene match: 14. CDR3 size: 16 residues. CDR3 in amino acids: CASSANLQGQLYGYTF. The CDR3 region has the DNA TGTGCCAGCTCAGCCAATTTACAGGGGCAGCTTTATGGCTACACCTTC.

CDR3 in amino acids: CASSPGGPGITGELFF. CDR3 DNA: TGCGCCAGCAGTCCCGGGGGTCCGGGAATAACCGGGGAGCTGTTTTTT. This sequence joins TRBV23-1 and TRBJ2-2; a possible D gene is TRBD2 (6 bases). TRBV23-1 is classed as an ORF, of uncertain function. The CDR3 is made up of 16 amino acids. The germline V and J ends were trimmed by 4 bases and 5 bases, with 17 bases remaining between them.

This clone was detected only once. The gene calls are TRBV4-2 and TRBJ2-2; no firm D call. The germline CDR1 and CDR2 sequences are LGHNA and YNFKEQ. This CDR3 is built from 14 residues. The ends were cut back, 0 bases at V and 7 bases at J, with 9 bases in the middle. The CDR3, as DNA: TGTGCCAGCAGCCAAGACGGTGGGGTCGGGGAGCTGTTTTTT. Its protein product is CASSQDGGVGELFF.

The V call is TRBV14, the J call TRBJ2-1; no clear D. Between the trimmed V and J ends, which lost 0 bases and 5 bases, there was a span of 8 bases. From germline, CDR1 is SGHDN and CDR2 FVKESK. The CDR3 is 14 amino acids. The CDR3 nucleotides read TGTGCCAGCAGCCAAGAGGTGCGGAACAATGAGCAGTTCTTC. Its protein product is CASSQEVRNNEQFF.

This chain uses TRBV19 with TRBJ2-7; 7 positions match TRBD1. With V trimmed by 3 bases and J by 2 bases, 10 bases remained unmatched. The CDR3 has 16 residues. Germline CDR1 and CDR2: LNHDA and SQIVND (reference sequence). CDR3 DNA: TGTGCCAGTAGTATCAGGGGGAAGCCCCCAACCTACGAGCAGTACTTC. It codes for CASSIRGKPPTYEQYF.

The V and J genes are TRBV7-6 and TRBJ2-6; TRBD1 aligns across 7 bases. The CDR3 extends over 19 amino acids. V dropped 3 bases and J dropped 2; count of bases not matched to a gene: 13. Germline V lookup: CDR1 SGHVS, CDR2 FNYEAQ. The CDR3: CASSFPQGPFGTGANVLTF. The CDR3 bases are TGTGCCAGCAGCTTCCCACAGGGGCCCTTCGGAACTGGGGCCAACGTCCTGACTTTC.

CDR3 sequence reads: CAWSPGGYGYTF. The CDR3 DNA is TGTGCCTGGAGTCCAGGGGGATATGGCTACACCTTC. The V gene is TRBV30, the J gene TRBJ1-2; TRBD1 agrees at 7 bases. This CDR3 is built from 12 residues. V trimming: 2 bases; J trimming: 5 bases; junction bases outside the gene matches: 2. Germline V CDR1 and CDR2: GTSNPN, SVGIG (reference sequence).

This CDR3 is CASSIGVGVTGELFF. DNA of the CDR3: TGTGCCAGTAGTATCGGAGTAGGGGTCACCGGGGAGCTGTTTTTT. This chain links TRBV19 with TRBJ2-2; a possible D gene is TRBD1 (5 bases). The CDR3 extends over 15 amino acids. The V end lost 3 bases, the J end lost 4 bases, and 12 bases lay between the germline ends. The germline V gene has CDR1 LNHDA and CDR2 SQIVND (reference sequence).

The chain links TRBV30 to TRBJ1-2; perhaps TRBD1 as D (5 bases). CDR1 and CDR2 (germline): GTSNPN, SVGIG (reference sequence). The CDR3 contains 13 residues. Trimming stripped 2 bases from V and 3 bases from J, with 10 bases between. The DNA for the CDR3 is TGTGCCTGGAGTCATCGAGGGGACTATGGCTACACCTTC. Translated, it gives CAWSHRGDYGYTF.

This clone was seen a single time. This chain connects TRBV28 to TRBJ1-4; 8 bases fit TRBD1. CDR1 and CDR2 (germline): MDHEN, SYDVKM. This CDR3 spans 12 amino acids. V shed 6 bases and J 8 bases; nucleotides not matched to a gene: 2. The DNA of the CDR3 is TGTGCCAGCAGCTACAGGGGGGAAAAACTGTTTTTT. The encoded protein is CASSYRGEKLFF.

V usage is TRBV7-2 and J usage is TRBJ2-5; D gene unclear. V gave up 0 bases and J gave up 2 bases, with 7 bases separating them. CDR1 and CDR2 (germline): SGHTA, FQGNSA. The CDR3 spans 14 residues. CDR3 loop: CASSLAAVQETQYF. The CDR3 DNA reads TGTGCCAGCAGCTTAGCGGCGGTACAAGAGACCCAGTACTTC.

The genes are TRBV9 and TRBJ2-1, with 10 bases identical to TRBD1. Germline V lookup: CDR1 SGDLS, CDR2 YYNGEE. Trimming took 3 bases from V and 7 from J; bases not matched to a gene: 10. The CDR3 has 16 amino acids. The CDR3 loop is CASSGNDLDRGNEQFF. The CDR3 nucleotides read TGTGCCAGCAGCGGGAATGATTTGGACAGGGGGAATGAGCAGTTCTTC. Filled out from reference TRBV9 and TRBJ2-1, the complete variable domain reads DSGVTQTPKHLITATGQRVTLRCSPRSGDLSVYWYQQSLDQGLQFLIQYYNGEERAKGNILERFSAQQFPDLHSELNLSSLELGDSALYFCASSGNDLDRGNEQFFGPGTRLTVL.

The V and J genes are TRBV27 and TRBJ2-1; a possible D gene is TRBD2 (6 bases). The germline CDR1 and CDR2 sequences are MNHEY and SMNVEV (reference sequence). The V and J ends lost 5 bases and 0 bases respectively, with 14 bases between them. The CDR3 is made up of 16 amino acids. For the CDR3, the DNA is TGTGCCAGCAGTACCCCGACTAGGGGCTCCTACAATGAGCAGTTCTTC. Amino acids: CASSTPTRGSYNEQFF.